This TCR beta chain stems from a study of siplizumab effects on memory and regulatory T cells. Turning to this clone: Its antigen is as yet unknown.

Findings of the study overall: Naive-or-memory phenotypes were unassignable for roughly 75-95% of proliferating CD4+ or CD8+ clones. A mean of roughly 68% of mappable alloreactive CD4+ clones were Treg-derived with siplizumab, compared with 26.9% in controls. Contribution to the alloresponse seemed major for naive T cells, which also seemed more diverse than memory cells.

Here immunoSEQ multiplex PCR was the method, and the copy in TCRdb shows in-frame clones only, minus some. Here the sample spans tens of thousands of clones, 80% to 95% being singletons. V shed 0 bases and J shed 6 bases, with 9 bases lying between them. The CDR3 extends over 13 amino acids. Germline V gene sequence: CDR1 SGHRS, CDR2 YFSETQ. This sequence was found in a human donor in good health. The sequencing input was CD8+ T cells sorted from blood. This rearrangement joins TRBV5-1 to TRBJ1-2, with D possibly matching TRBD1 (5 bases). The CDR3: CASSLAQGNGYTF. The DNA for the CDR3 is TGCGCCAGCAGCTTGGCCCAGGGTAATGGCTACACCTTC.